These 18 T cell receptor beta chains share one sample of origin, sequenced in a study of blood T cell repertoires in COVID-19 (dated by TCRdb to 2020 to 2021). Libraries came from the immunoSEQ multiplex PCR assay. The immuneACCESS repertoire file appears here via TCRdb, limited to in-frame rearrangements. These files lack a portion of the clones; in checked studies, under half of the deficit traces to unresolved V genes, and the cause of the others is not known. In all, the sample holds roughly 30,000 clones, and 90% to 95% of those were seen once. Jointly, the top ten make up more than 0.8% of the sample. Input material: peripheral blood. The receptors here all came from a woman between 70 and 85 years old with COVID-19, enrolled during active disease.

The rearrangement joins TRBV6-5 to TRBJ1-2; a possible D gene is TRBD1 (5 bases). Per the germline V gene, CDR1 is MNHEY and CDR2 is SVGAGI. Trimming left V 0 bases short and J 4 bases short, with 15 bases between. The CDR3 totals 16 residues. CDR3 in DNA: TGTGCCAGCAGTTACTCGACGGGCCGGGGGGGCTATGGCTACACCTTC. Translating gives CASSYSTGRGGYGYTF.

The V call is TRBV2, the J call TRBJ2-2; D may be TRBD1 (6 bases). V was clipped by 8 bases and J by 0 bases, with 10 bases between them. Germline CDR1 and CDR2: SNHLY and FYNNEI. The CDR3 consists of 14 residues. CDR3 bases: TGTGCCAGCGGGGGCGGGCCGAACACCGGGGAGCTGTTTTTT. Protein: CASGGGPNTGELFF. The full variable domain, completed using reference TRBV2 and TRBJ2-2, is EPEVTQTPSHQVTQMGQEVILRCVPISNHLYFYWYRQILGQKVEFLVSFYNNEISEKSEIFDDQFSVERPDGSNFTLKIRSTKLEDSAMYFCASGGGPNTGELFFGEGSRLTVL.

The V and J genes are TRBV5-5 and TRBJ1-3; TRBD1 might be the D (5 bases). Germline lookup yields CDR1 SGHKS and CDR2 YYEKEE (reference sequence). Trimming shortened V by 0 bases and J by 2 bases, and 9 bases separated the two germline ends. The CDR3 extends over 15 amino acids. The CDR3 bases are TGTGCCAGCAGCTTGGACGCGGGGGCTGGAAACACCATATATTTT. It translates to CASSLDAGAGNTIYF.

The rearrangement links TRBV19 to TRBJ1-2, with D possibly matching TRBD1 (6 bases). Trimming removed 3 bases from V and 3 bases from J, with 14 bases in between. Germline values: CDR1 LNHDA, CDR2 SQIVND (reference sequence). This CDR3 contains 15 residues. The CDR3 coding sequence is TGTGCCAGTAGTATGCCAGGGGCGACGTACTATGGCTACACCTTC. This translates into CASSMPGATYYGYTF. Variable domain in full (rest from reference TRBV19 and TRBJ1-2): DGGITQSPKYLFRKEGQNVTLSCEQNLNHDAMYWYRQDPGQGLRLIYYSQIVNDFQKGDIAEGYSVSREKKESFPLTVTSAQKNPTAFYLCASSMPGATYYGYTFGSGTRLTVV.

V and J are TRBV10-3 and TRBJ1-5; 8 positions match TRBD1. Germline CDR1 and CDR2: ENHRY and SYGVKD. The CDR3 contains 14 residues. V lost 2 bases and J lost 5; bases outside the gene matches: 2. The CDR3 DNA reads TGTGCCATCAGTGAGCAGGGGGCCCATCAGCCCCAGCATTTT. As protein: CAISEQGAHQPQHF.

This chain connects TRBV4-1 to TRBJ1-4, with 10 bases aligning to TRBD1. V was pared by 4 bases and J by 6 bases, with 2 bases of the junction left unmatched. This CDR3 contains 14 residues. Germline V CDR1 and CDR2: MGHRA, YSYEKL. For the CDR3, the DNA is TGCGCCAGCAGCCTGGGGACAGGGGATGAAAAACTGTTTTTT. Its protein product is CASSLGTGDEKLFF.

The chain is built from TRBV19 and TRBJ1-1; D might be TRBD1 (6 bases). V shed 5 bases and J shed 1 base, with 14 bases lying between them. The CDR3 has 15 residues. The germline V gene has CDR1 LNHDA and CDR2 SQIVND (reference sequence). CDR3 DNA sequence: TGTGCCAGTAGTCAACAGGGCTCTCCGAACACTGAAGCTTTCTTT. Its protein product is CASSQQGSPNTEAFF.

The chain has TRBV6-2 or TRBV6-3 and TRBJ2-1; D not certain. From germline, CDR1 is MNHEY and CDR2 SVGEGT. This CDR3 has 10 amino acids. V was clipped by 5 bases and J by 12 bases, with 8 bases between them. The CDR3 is CASSGDGQFF. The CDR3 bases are TGTGCCAGCAGTGGAGACGGGCAGTTCTTC.

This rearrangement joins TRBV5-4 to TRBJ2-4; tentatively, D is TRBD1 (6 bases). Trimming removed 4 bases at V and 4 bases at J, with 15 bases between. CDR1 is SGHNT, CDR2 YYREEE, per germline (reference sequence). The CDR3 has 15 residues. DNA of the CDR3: TGTGCCAGCAGCAGCGAGGGACATTTAAAAAACATTCAGTACTTC. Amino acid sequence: CASSSEGHLKNIQYF.

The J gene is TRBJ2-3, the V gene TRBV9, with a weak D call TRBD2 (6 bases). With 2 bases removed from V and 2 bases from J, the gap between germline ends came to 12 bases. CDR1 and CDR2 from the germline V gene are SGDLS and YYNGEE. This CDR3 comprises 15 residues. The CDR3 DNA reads TGTGCCAGCAGCGTGTGGGACTCCCCCACAGATACGCAGTATTTT. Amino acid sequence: CASSVWDSPTDTQYF.

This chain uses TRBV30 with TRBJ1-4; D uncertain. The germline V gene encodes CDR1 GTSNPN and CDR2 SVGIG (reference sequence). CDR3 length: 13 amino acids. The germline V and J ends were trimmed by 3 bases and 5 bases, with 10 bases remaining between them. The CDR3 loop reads CAWSLGSNEKLFF. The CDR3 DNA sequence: TGTGCCTGGAGCCTAGGATCGAATGAAAAACTGTTTTTT.

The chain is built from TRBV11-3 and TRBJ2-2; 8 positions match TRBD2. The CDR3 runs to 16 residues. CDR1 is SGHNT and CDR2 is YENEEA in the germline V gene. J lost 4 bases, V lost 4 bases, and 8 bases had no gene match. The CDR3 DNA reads TGTGCCAGCAGCTCCCGGGGGGGTATGGCCACCGGGGAGCTGTTTTTT. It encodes CASSSRGGMATGELFF.

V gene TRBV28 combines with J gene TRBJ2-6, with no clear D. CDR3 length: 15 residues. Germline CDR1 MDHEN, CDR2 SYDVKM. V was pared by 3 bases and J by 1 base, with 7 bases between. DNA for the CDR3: TGTGCCAGCAGTTTTTCCGGGTCTGGGGCCAACGTCCTGACTTTC. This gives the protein CASSFSGSGANVLTF.

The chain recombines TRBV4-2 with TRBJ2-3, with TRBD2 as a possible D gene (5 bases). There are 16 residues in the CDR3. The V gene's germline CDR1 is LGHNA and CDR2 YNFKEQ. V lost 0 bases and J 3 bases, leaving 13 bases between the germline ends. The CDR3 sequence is CASSQDRRTGTDTQYF. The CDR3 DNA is TGTGCCAGCAGCCAAGATAGGAGGACGGGGACAGATACGCAGTATTTT.

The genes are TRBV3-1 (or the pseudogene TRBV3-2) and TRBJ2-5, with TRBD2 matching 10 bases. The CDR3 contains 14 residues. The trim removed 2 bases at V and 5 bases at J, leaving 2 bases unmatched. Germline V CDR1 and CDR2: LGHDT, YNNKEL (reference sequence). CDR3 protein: CASSQRAGGETQYF. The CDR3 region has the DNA TGTGCCAGCAGCCAAAGAGCGGGAGGGGAGACCCAGTACTTC.

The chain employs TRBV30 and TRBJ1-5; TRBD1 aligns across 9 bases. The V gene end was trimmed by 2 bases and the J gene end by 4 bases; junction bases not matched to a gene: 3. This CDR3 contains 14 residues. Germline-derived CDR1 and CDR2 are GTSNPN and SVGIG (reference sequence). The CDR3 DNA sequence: TGTGCCTGGAGTCCCGGACAGGGGAATCAGCCCCAGCATTTT. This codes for CAWSPGQGNQPQHF.

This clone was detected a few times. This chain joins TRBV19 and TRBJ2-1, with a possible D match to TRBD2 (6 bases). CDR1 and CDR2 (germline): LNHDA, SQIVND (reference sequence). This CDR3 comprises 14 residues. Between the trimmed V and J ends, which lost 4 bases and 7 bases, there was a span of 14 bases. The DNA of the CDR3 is TGTGCCAGTAGTACCGGACTAAATTCGAATGAGCAGTTCTTC. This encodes CASSTGLNSNEQFF.

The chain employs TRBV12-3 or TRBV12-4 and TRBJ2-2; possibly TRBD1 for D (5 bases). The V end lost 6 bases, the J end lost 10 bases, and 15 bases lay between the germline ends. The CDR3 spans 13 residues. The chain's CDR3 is CASSPRVPVELFF. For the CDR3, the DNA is TGTGCCAGCAGCCCCAGGGTCCCTGTGGAGCTGTTTTTT.